This T cell receptor beta chain was recovered during a study of response to subunit inactivated influenza vaccine. TCRdb fed the RT-PCR reads into MiXCR, producing one record per CDR3 protein. The table has 500,000 to 600,000 distinct CDR3 sequences, 11% to 15% seen once; the top ten hold around 10%. Concerning this clonotype: Antigen specificity is unknown.

Study-wide points: Each seasonal influenza vaccination, the authors suggested, recruits few new T cells.

This CDR3 contains 16 residues. J was trimmed by 4 bases and V by 2 bases; bases with no gene match: 6. Germline V gene sequence: CDR1 MNHEY, CDR2 SVGEGT. The chain recombines TRBV6-2 or TRBV6-3 with TRBJ2-2, with TRBD1 matching 8 bases. The material was PBMCs from blood, obtained 12 days after vaccination. The receptor comes from a man in his fifties who received an inactivated influenza vaccine. The CDR3, as DNA: TGTGCCAGCAGTTACGGGCAGGGGGCGTCCACCGGGGAGCTGTTTTTT. This gives the protein CASSYGQGASTGELFF.